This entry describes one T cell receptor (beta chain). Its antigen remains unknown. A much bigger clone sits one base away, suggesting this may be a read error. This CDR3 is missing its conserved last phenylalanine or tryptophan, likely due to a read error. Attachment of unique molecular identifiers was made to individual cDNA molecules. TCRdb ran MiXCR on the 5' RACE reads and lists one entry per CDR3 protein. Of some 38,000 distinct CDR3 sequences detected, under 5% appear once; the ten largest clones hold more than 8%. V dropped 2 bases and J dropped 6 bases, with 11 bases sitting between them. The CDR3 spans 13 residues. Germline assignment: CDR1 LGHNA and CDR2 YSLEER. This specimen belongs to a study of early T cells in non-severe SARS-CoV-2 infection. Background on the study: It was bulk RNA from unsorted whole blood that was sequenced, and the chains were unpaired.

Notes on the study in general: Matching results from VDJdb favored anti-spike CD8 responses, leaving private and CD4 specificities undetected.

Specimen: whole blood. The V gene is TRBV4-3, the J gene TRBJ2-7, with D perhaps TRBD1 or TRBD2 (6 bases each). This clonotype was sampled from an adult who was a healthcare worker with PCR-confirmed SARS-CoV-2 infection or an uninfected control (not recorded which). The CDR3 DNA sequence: TGCGCCAGCAGCCAAATGAGGGGGGCCGAGCAGTACCTC. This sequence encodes CASSQMRGAEQYL.